This TCR beta chain was recorded in a study of blood T cell repertoires in COVID-19. The CDR3 spans 15 residues. Germline values: CDR1 MNHEY, CDR2 SMNVEV (reference sequence). Trimming took 2 bases from V and 7 from J; bases not matched to a gene: 8. The assay was immunoSEQ multiplex PCR, and TCRdb's table has in-frame clones only and misses some. The sample shows some 490,000 clones, 80% to 90% of them seen only once. The receptor comes from a woman between 55 and 75 years old who had recovered from COVID-19. Sequences were obtained from PBMCs or T cells enriched from blood (not recorded which). The V gene is TRBV27, the J gene TRBJ1-2; TRBD1 agrees at 9 bases. Here the CDR3 reads CASSLNRGQGGGYTF. Written as DNA, the CDR3 is TGTGCCAGCAGTTTAAATAGGGGACAGGGAGGTGGCTACACCTTC.